The source of this TCR beta chain is a study of cytomegalovirus exposure and HLA in healthy donors. Findings of the study overall: Despite most TCR sequences being rare, some public TCRs occurred in many donors. The authors assumed roughly uniform sequencing depth across donors for presence/absence analyses.

60 Vbeta and 13 Jbeta primers were used in PCR. Profiled with immunoSEQ multiplex PCR; TCRdb holds only in-frame clones, not every one. Of some 130,000 clones listed, around 70% are singletons. As concerns this clone: Its cognate antigen is unknown.

This CDR3 contains 15 residues. The V gene's germline CDR1 is MGHRA and CDR2 YSYEKL. J gave up 7 bases and V 1 base, and 10 bases lay outside the gene matches. The TCR originated in a male donor in good health and CMV-seronegative. This chain joins TRBV4-1 and TRBJ2-7; 7 bases map to TRBD2. The sequenced sample was PBMCs. The DNA for the CDR3 is TGCGCCAGCAGCCAAGCGGGAGGCCGGGGTTGGGAGCAGTACTTC. The encoded protein is CASSQAGGRGWEQYF.